This TCR beta chain was profiled in a study of cytomegalovirus exposure and HLA in healthy donors. The study, taken as a whole, reports: Many donors carried some public TCRs, although rarity characterized most TCR sequences. Sequencing probably produced one cluster of sequence variants that were highly shared.

Per the germline V gene, CDR1 is MNHEY and CDR2 is SVGAGI. The CDR3 covers 14 residues. Trimming shortened V by 4 bases and J by 7 bases, and 17 bases separated the two germline ends. The sample holds a few counts of this clone. The antigen is unknown. The PCR had 60 Vbeta and 13 Jbeta primers. TCRdb keeps only in-frame clones here, not all; method: immunoSEQ multiplex PCR. The top ten hold 0.38% of the sample, which has roughly 160,000 clones, 84% seen once. Input material: PBMCs. The V gene is TRBV6-5, the J gene TRBJ2-7; weak D call: TRBD2 (6 bases). This clonotype was obtained from a boy aged 2-9 years in good health and CMV-seronegative. CDR3 region: CASSSRGPAGEQYF. The CDR3 DNA reads TGTGCCAGCAGTTCTAGGGGCCCCGCGGGGGAGCAGTACTTC.